This T cell receptor beta chain comes out of a study of human T cells and chemical hapten exposure. Turning to the study itself: Yields of TCR per sample differed, chiefly owing to small differences in pooled library volume.

This clonotype was observed a single time. As the library was built, unique molecular identifiers were attached to individual cDNA molecules. TCRdb re-called the 5' RACE reads through MiXCR, storing one row per CDR3 protein. The profile shows under 85,000 distinct CDR3 sequences, approximately 8% of them singletons. Extraction yielded total RNA from whole blood (unfractionated). The sequence came from a male donor in good health.

The CDR3 spells CASSLPVSTEAFF. CDR3 coding DNA: TGTGCCAGCAGCTTGCCGGTGAGCACTGAAGCTTTCTTT. The V and J genes are TRBV5-4 and TRBJ1-1; D ambiguous. CDR1 SGHNT and CDR2 YYREEE come from the germline V gene (reference sequence). V was cut by 1 base and J by 4 bases, with 8 bases left in between. CDR3 length: 13 residues.